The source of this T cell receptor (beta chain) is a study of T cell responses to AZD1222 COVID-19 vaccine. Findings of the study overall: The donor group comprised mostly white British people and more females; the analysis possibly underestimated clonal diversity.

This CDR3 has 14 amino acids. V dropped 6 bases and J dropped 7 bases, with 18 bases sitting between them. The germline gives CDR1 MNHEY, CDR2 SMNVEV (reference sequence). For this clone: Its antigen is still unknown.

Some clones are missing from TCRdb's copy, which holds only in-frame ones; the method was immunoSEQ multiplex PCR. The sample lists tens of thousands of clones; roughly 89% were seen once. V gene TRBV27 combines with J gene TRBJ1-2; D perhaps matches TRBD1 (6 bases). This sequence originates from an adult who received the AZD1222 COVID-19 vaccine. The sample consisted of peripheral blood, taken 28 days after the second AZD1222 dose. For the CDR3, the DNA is TGTGCCAGCAGCCCCGACAGGCGGAGATCTGGCTACACCTTC. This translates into CASSPDRRRSGYTF.